This TCR beta chain is from a study of STAT5B mutations in CD4+ large granular lymphocyte leukemia. Method: immunoSEQ multiplex PCR; TCRdb's copy keeps in-frame clones and lacks some. The sample holds about 30,000 clones; around 84% are singletons and the top ten take over 2.5%. This clone was seen only a few times. V was clipped by 3 bases and J by 6 bases, with 15 bases between them. The V gene's germline CDR1 is SGDLS and CDR2 YYNGEE. The CDR3 covers 15 residues. The V and J genes are TRBV9 and TRBJ1-4; D not resolved. Source material: CD4+ T cells from blood buffy coats. The TCR sequence derives from a human donor in good health. The CDR3 reads CASSAGNGRHEKLFF. CDR3 DNA sequence: TGTGCCAGCAGCGCAGGAAACGGACGACATGAAAAACTGTTTTTT.